The 7 T cell receptor beta chains below were found in one sample sequenced in a study of blood T cell repertoires in COVID-19. Only in-frame clones appear in the TCRdb table, and some are missing; sequencing was by immunoSEQ multiplex PCR. The sample holds around 390,000 clones; roughly 89% are singletons and the top ten take roughly 9.4%. Sequences were obtained from PBMCs or T cells enriched from blood (not recorded which). These receptor sequences come from a woman in her forties or fifties who had recovered from COVID-19.

The V gene is TRBV28, the J gene TRBJ1-2, with 7 bases identical to TRBD1. V lost 5 bases and J lost 4; bases outside the gene matches: 7. The CDR3 is 14 residues long. CDR1 and CDR2 (germline): MDHEN, SYDVKM. The DNA of the CDR3 is TGTGCCAGCAGTCAACAGGGGTCGGTCTATGGCTACACCTTC. It codes for CASSQQGSVYGYTF.

The chain links TRBV18 to TRBJ2-3; possible D gene TRBD2, 5 bases. The V gene's germline CDR1 is KGHSH and CDR2 LQKENI. Trimming removed 2 bases from V and 2 bases from J, with 11 bases in between. There are 15 residues in the CDR3. For the CDR3, the DNA is TGTGCCAGCTCACCAGTACTAGTCGACACAGATACGCAGTATTTT. It codes for CASSPVLVDTDTQYF.

This chain joins TRBV7-9 and TRBJ2-7, with a possible D match to TRBD2 (7 bases). Trimming stripped 5 bases from V and 3 bases from J, with 14 bases between. Per the germline V gene, CDR1 is SEHNR and CDR2 is FQNEAQ (reference sequence). The length of the CDR3 is 14 residues. This chain's CDR3 is CASSTGGVHYEQYF. Here the CDR3 DNA reads TGTGCCAGCAGCACGGGGGGCGTTCACTACGAGCAGTACTTC.

V usage is TRBV7-9 and J usage is TRBJ1-4, with a possible D match to TRBD1 (5 bases). The CDR3 has 14 residues. V lost 5 bases, J lost 7 bases, and 14 bases lay in between. The germline V gene has CDR1 SEHNR and CDR2 FQNEAQ (reference sequence). CDR3 DNA: TGTGCCAGCAGCCACGAACGCCAGGGTGAAAAACTGTTTTTT. Its translation: CASSHERQGEKLFF.

V and J are TRBV5-5 and TRBJ2-3; 7 bases line up with TRBD2. The germline V gene encodes CDR1 SGHKS and CDR2 YYEKEE (reference sequence). CDR3 length equals 17 residues. V was pared by 0 bases and J by 1 base, with 8 bases of the junction left unmatched. CDR3 sequence reads: CASSLAGPSGRTDTQYF. The CDR3 nucleotides are TGTGCCAGCAGCTTGGCGGGACCTAGCGGACGCACAGATACGCAGTATTTT. Supplemented by reference TRBV5-5 and TRBJ2-3, the full variable domain reads DAGVTQSPTHLIKTRGQQVTLRCSPISGHKSVSWYQQVLGQGPQFIFQYYEKEERGRGNFPDRFSARQFPNYSSELNVNALLLGDSALYLCASSLAGPSGRTDTQYFGPGTRLTVL.

The CDR3 DNA follows: TGTGCCAGCAGCAAGACAGGGGATAATTCACCCCTCCACTTT. It yields the protein CASSKTGDNSPLHF. This chain joins TRBV7-9 and TRBJ1-6; TRBD1 aligns across 8 bases. Losses at the gene ends were 5 bases for V and 5 bases for J; bases not matched to a gene: 2. Germline V CDR1 and CDR2: SEHNR, FQNEAQ (reference sequence). The CDR3 sequence is 14 residues long.

This chain joins TRBV5-4 and TRBJ2-1; 8 bases are a match to TRBD2. The CDR3 consists of 15 residues. V was pared by 2 bases and J by 7 bases, with 8 bases of the junction left unmatched. Germline CDR1 and CDR2: SGHNT and YYREEE (reference sequence). In DNA form, the CDR3 reads TGTGCCAGCAGCTTCGGGGGGGCGGCGGGAAATGAGCAGTTCTTC. As protein: CASSFGGAAGNEQFF. Based on the CDR3 plus reference TRBV5-4 and TRBJ2-1, the full variable domain is ETGVTQSPTHLIKTRGQQVTLRCSSQSGHNTVSWYQQALGQGPQFIFQYYREEENGRGNFPPRFSGLQFPNYSSELNVNALELDDSALYLCASSFGGAAGNEQFFGPGTRLTVL.